What follows is one T cell receptor (beta chain) and its context. The antigen is unknown. TCRdb reprocessed the reads via MiXCR and lists one record per CDR3 protein. The data hold 550,000 to 850,000 distinct CDR3 sequences, with around 30% observed a single time. V shed 1 base and J shed 6 bases, with 9 bases lying between them. This CDR3 spans 13 amino acids. Per the germline V gene, CDR1 is KGHSH and CDR2 is LQKENI. This specimen comes from a study of T cell repertoires in cytomegalovirus infection. Study results and limitations: Identification of carriers of CMV plus the relevant HLA was performed using cumulative public TCR beta family frequency.

V usage is TRBV18 and J usage is TRBJ1-1; the D is unclear. The sample was cultured PBMCs, taken from culture after CMV antigen stimulation. The receptor's source is a human donor in good health (CMV status not recorded). Some clones in this sample may be carry-over from other donors' samples. CDR3 nucleotides: TGTGCCAGCTCACCACTAGGCGACTCTGAAGCTTTCTTT. It encodes CASSPLGDSEAFF.